Shown below are 3 T cell receptor beta chains from a single sample sequenced in a study of OX40 agonist ivuxolimab in advanced cancers. The library was prepared using the immunoSEQ multiplex PCR assay. The immuneACCESS repertoire file appears here via TCRdb, limited to in-frame rearrangements. These files lack a portion of the clones; in checked studies, under half of the deficit traces to unresolved V genes, and the cause of the others is not known. This sample is represented by 50,000 or so clones; around 85% of them were singletons. The ten largest clones represent 12% of the sample. Source: CD4+ or CD8+ T cells sorted from blood, taken in a trial of the OX40 agonist ivuxolimab. These receptors came from an adult with an advanced solid tumor such as melanoma, head and neck, liver or kidney cancer.

The V gene is TRBV7-9, the J gene TRBJ2-5; weak D call: TRBD2 (7 bases). This CDR3 is 16 amino acids long. The germline V gene has CDR1 SEHNR and CDR2 FQNEAQ (reference sequence). The V end lost 0 bases, the J end lost 5 bases, and 16 bases lay between the germline ends. The CDR3 DNA is TGTGCCAGCAGCTTAGCTCCAGTGGGGGGGCAGGAGACCCAGTACTTC. It yields the protein CASSLAPVGGQETQYF.

The genes are TRBV7-9 and TRBJ1-2; a possible D gene is TRBD1 (6 bases). The CDR3 loop spans 14 amino acids. Germline CDR1 and CDR2: SEHNR and FQNEAQ (reference sequence). Trimming pared 5 bases from V and 5 bases from J, leaving 15 bases between. This CDR3 reads CASSLSGARYGYTF. The CDR3 DNA reads TGTGCCAGCAGCCTATCAGGGGCTAGGTATGGCTACACCTTC.

The chain couples TRBV7-2 to TRBJ1-1; D possibly corresponds to TRBD1 (6 bases). This CDR3 is built from 15 residues. The germline gives CDR1 SGHTA, CDR2 FQGNSA. Deletions cut 2 bases from V and 0 bases from J, with 10 bases between. In DNA, the CDR3 is TGTGCCAGCAGCTTACTCCAGGGGCTGAACACTGAAGCTTTCTTT. Translation: CASSLLQGLNTEAFF.